This is a list of T cell receptor beta chains from one sample in a study of early T cells in non-severe SARS-CoV-2 infection. MiXCR was run by TCRdb on the 5' RACE reads, yielding one entry per CDR3 protein. Altogether 65,000 to 70,000 distinct CDR3 sequences are present, less than 15% being singletons, with the ten largest covering around 1.7%. Sequencing input: whole blood. All receptors come from an adult who was a healthcare worker with PCR-confirmed SARS-CoV-2 infection or an uninfected control (not recorded which). CDR3s leave out the opening cysteine and the closing phenylalanine or tryptophan.

V,J,CDR3
TRBV18,TRBJ2-3,ASSPSLGGTDTQY
TRBV20-1,TRBJ1-1,RAMAGANTEAF
TRBV5-5,TRBJ2-1,ASSLSPGPIQHEQF
TRBV12-3/TRBV12-4,TRBJ2-1,ASSLGLAGGQEQF
TRBV10-2,TRBJ2-2,ASSYRGVYTGELF
TRBV28,TRBJ2-7,ACTPWRGSYEQY
TRBV12-3/TRBV12-4,TRBJ2-5,ASRDSGPLETQY
TRBV7-9,TRBJ2-7,ASSSEYEQY
TRBV20-1,TRBJ1-1,SAKGIRGSANTEAF
TRBV5-6,TRBJ2-1,ASSLDPRLAQNEQF
TRBV4-2,TRBJ2-3,ASSQEWRGPTDTQY
TRBV7-2,TRBJ2-5,ASSFRLTETQY
TRBV29-1,TRBJ1-3,SVEGGGNTIY
TRBV20-1,TRBJ1-1,SARDLAGRYTEAF
TRBV4-1,TRBJ2-3,ASSRESRYTDTQY
TRBV7-2,TRBJ2-7,ASSLGGWTGAYEQY
TRBV11-2,TRBJ2-7,ASSSLTGSDEQY
TRBV20-1,TRBJ1-2,SASPPLVLLYGYT
TRBV7-6,TRBJ2-1,ASSTLAGGDEQF
TRBV27,TRBJ2-3,ASSRGEDTQY
TRBV12-3/TRBV12-4,TRBJ2-2,ASSLAAGELF
TRBV30,TRBJ1-1,AWSLPGPLVTEAF
TRBV3-1,TRBJ2-5,ASSQEVGQRGGRDQETQY
TRBV4-3,TRBJ2-7,ASSQSLLAGAPYEQY
TRBV20-1,TRBJ2-1,SALTRGAKDEQF
TRBV20-1,TRBJ2-4,SAGSGGAPDYIQY
TRBV7-2,TRBJ1-1,ASSLVGTGRLTEAF
TRBV7-6,TRBJ2-3,ASSQVRAIRPSDTQY
TRBV6-6,TRBJ1-2,ASSQSDPGLYGYT
TRBV12-3/TRBV12-4,TRBJ2-6,ASSKDSSGANVLT